The entry that follows covers one TCR beta chain sequence. The sample belongs to a study of blood T cell repertoires in COVID-19. In the authors' workflow: Estimated nucleated cell counts came from reference gene primer amplification. Produced via immunoSEQ multiplex PCR; TCRdb's table is partial and in-frame only. D and trimming were read from the DNA, whereas the V and J calls and clone size are those reported in that table. The table shows about 200,000 clones, with roughly 88% occurring only once. V shed 0 bases and J shed 0 bases, with 17 bases lying between them. The CDR3 sequence is 18 residues long. CDR1 is LNHNV and CDR2 is YYDKDF in the germline V gene (reference sequence).

The clonotype comes from a man aged 40-49 years with acute or convalescent COVID-19. Sequencing used peripheral blood. The genes are TRBV15 and TRBJ1-1; no reliable D call. The CDR3, as DNA: TGTGCCACCAGCAGAGACACCACCTTGCGGACTTTGAACACTGAAGCTTTCTTT. Translation gives CATSRDTTLRTLNTEAFF.